This T cell receptor beta chain was obtained from a study of OX40 agonist ivuxolimab in advanced cancers. Sequenced by immunoSEQ multiplex PCR; TCRdb stores in-frame clones only, minus some. The sample has about 62,000 clones; about four fifths are singletons. V dropped 2 bases and J dropped 9 bases, with 8 bases sitting between them. This CDR3 has 13 amino acids. The V gene's germline CDR1 is MNHNS and CDR2 SASEGT. Notes on this clone: Its antigen is as yet unknown.

Findings and limits, study-wide: Antigen specificity remained undetermined for the expanded peripheral T cells. The study observed clonal expansion of CD4+ and CD8+ blood T cells by week 6 at 0.1 to 3.0 mg/kg. Expansion of clones was among the lowest in partial responders at 0.1-3.0 mg/kg.

The chain uses TRBV6-1 and TRBJ1-6; no clear D gene. The input for sequencing was CD4+ or CD8+ T cells sorted from blood, taken in a trial of the OX40 agonist ivuxolimab. This clonotype was obtained from an adult with an advanced solid tumor such as melanoma, head and neck, liver or kidney cancer. This CDR3 is CASSESGISPLHF. CDR3 DNA: TGTGCCAGCAGTGAAAGTGGGATTTCACCCCTCCACTTT.